Detailed here is one T cell receptor (beta chain). Produced via immunoSEQ multiplex PCR; TCRdb's table is partial and in-frame only. The table lists about 100,000 clones, about four fifths of them singletons, with around 7% in the top ten. This sample stems from a study of a mutant IDH1 vaccine in newly diagnosed glioma. Time point defined: baseline, week 1 (first vaccination visit). Treatment meaning: pre-vaccination baseline after standard-of-care therapy. The source material was PBMCs, sampled from a glioma patient treated with radiotherapy, temozolomide or both. The receptor was isolated from a man aged 40-50 years with glioma.

CDR3 loop: CASRRIRDITSYEQYF. CDR3 DNA sequence: TGTGCCAGCAGACGAATTCGGGACATAACGAGCTACGAGCAGTACTTC. V is TRBV11-2 and J is TRBJ2-7; a weak D match, TRBD1 (6 bases). Trimming left V 6 bases short and J 3 bases short, with 21 bases between. Germline-derived CDR1 and CDR2 are SGHAT and FQNNGV. CDR3 length equals 16 residues.